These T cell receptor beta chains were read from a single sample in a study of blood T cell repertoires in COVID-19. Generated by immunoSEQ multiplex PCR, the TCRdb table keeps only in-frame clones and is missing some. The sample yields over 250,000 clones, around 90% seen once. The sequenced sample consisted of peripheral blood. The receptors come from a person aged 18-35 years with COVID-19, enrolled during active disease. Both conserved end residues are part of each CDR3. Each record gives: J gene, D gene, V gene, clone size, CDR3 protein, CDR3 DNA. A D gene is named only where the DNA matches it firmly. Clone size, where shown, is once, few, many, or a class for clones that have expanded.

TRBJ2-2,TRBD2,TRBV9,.,CASSDSLTSGKNTGELFF,TGTGCCAGCAGCGATTCCCTGACTAGCGGGAAGAACACCGGGGAGCTGTTTTTT
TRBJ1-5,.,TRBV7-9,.,CASSFSPGNQPQHF,TGTGCCAGCAGCTTCTCTCCGGGCAATCAGCCCCAGCATTTT
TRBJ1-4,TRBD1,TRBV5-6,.,CASSLVRGEKLFF,TGTGCCAGCAGCTTGGTCAGGGGGGAAAAACTGTTTTTT
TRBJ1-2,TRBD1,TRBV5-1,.,CASSLAGTGAQGGGYTF,TGCGCCAGCAGCTTGGCAGGGACAGGGGCCCAGGGAGGAGGCTACACCTTC
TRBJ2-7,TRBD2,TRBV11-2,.,CASSFSGSRYEQYF,TGTGCCAGCAGCTTTAGCGGGAGCAGATACGAGCAGTACTTC
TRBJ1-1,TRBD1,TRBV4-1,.,CASSQDHSGTGLRTEAFF,TGCGCCAGCAGCCAAGACCATTCAGGGACAGGGTTGAGGACTGAAGCTTTCTTT
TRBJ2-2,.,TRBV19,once,CASSLPRAGELFF,TGTGCCAGTAGTCTCCCGAGGGCCGGGGAGCTGTTTTTT
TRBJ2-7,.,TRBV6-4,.,CASSDLAGFFYEQYF,TGTGCCAGCAGTGACCTGGCAGGCTTTTTCTACGAGCAGTACTTC
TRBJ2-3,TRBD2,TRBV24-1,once,CATSDSAASGRTDTQYF,TGTGCCACCAGTGATTCCGCGGCTAGCGGGAGAACAGATACGCAGTATTTT
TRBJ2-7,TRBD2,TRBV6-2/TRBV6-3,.,CASSPAGGPRQYF,TGTGCCAGCAGCCCAGCGGGAGGGCCAAGACAGTACTTC
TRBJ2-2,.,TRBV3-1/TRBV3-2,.,CASSLPGTHGRTGELFF,TGTGCCAGCAGCCTTCCCGGGACTCATGGTCGGACCGGGGAGCTGTTTTTT
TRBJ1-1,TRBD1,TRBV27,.,CASSRRTGGSIEAFF,TGTGCCAGCAGTCGCCGGACAGGGGGGAGTATCGAAGCTTTCTTT
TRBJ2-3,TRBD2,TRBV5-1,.,CASSFVAGGVTDTQYF,TGCGCCAGCAGCTTCGTAGCGGGAGGCGTCACAGATACGCAGTATTTT
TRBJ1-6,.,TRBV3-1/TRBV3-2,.,CASSQFTGRSYNSPLHF,TGTGCCAGCAGCCAATTCACAGGTCGATCCTATAATTCACCCCTCCACTTT
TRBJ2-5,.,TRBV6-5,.,CASSYLETQYF,TGTGCCAGCAGTTACCTGGAGACCCAGTACTTC
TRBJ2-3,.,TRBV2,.,CASSAELAVADTQYF,TGTGCCAGCAGTGCAGAACTAGCCGTTGCGGATACGCAGTATTTT
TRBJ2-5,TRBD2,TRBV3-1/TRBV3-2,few,CASSQETSGPQETQYF,TGTGCCAGCAGCCAAGAGACTAGCGGGCCCCAAGAGACCCAGTACTTC
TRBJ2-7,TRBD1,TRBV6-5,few,CASTSGDRTYEQYF,TGTGCCAGCACCTCTGGGGACAGAACCTACGAGCAGTACTTC
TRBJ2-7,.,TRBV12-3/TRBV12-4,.,CASTRTAAYEQYF,TGTGCCAGCACTCGGACAGCCGCCTACGAGCAGTACTTC
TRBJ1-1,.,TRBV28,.,CATRRLSGEAFF,TGTGCCACGCGACGGCTTTCGGGGGAAGCTTTCTTT
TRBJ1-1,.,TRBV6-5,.,CASSYISQGNTEAFF,TGTGCCAGCAGTTACATTTCTCAGGGGAACACTGAAGCTTTCTTT
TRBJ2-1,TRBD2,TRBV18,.,CASSLAGTRLADEQFF,TGTGCCAGCTCACTTGCCGGGACTAGATTGGCGGATGAGCAGTTCTTC
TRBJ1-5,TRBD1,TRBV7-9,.,CASSWQGAEQPQHF,TGTGCCAGCAGCTGGCAGGGGGCCGAACAGCCCCAGCATTTT
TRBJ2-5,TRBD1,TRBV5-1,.,CASSAGQGTWETQYF,TGCGCCAGCAGCGCGGGACAGGGGACGTGGGAGACCCAGTACTTC
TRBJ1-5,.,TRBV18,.,CASSPPGQPQHF,TGTGCCAGCTCACCACCCGGTCAGCCCCAGCATTTT
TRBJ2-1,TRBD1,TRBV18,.,CASSPSSGQGAAEQFF,TGTGCCAGCTCACCGAGTTCGGGACAGGGTGCTGCTGAGCAGTTCTTC
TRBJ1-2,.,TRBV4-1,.,CASSQVGGALYGYTF,TGCGCCAGCAGCCAAGTGGGAGGGGCCCTCTATGGCTACACCTTC
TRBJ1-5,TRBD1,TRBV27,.,CASSITGAGEPQHF,TGTGCCAGCAGTATAACAGGGGCCGGGGAGCCCCAGCATTTT
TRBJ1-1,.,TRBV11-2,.,CASSWEGSTEAFF,TGTGCCAGCAGCTGGGAGGGATCCACTGAAGCTTTCTTT
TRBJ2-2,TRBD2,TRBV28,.,CASISAGTSVGELFF,TGTGCCAGCATCTCAGCAGGGACTAGCGTCGGGGAGCTGTTTTTT
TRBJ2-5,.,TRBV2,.,CASSLREETQYF,TGTGCCAGCTCACTCAGGGAAGAGACCCAGTACTTC
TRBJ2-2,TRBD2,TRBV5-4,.,CASSPWTSGRAGELFF,TGTGCCAGCAGCCCCTGGACTAGCGGGAGGGCCGGGGAGCTGTTTTTT
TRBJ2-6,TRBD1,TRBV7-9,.,CASSPRTGSGANVLTF,TGTGCCAGCAGCCCGCGGACAGGATCTGGGGCCAACGTCCTGACTTTC
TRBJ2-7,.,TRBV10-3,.,CAISESSGANYEQYF,TGTGCCATCAGTGAGTCTTCAGGGGCCAACTACGAGCAGTACTTC
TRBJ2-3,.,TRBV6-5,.,CATRPGGRTDTQYF,TGTGCCACCAGACCTGGGGGCCGCACAGATACGCAGTATTTT
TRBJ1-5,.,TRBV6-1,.,CASSEGRTGQPQHF,TGTGCCAGCAGTGAAGGACGAACGGGTCAGCCCCAGCATTTT
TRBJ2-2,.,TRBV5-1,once,CASAEVSSTGELFF,TGCGCCAGCGCGGAAGTTTCTTCTACCGGGGAGCTGTTTTTT
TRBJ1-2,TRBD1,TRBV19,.,CASLIRQGTGDGYTF,TGTGCCAGTCTTATTAGACAGGGGACGGGCGATGGCTACACCTTC
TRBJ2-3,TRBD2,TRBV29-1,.,CSVRLGLGGTDTQYF,TGCAGCGTCCGATTGGGACTAGGGGGGACAGATACGCAGTATTTT
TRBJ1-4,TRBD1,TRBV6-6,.,CASSYGQATQKLFF,TGTGCCAGCAGTTACGGACAGGCCACCCAAAAACTGTTTTTT
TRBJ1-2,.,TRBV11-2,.,CASSLYEGHYGYTF,TGTGCCAGCAGCTTATACGAGGGCCACTATGGCTACACCTTC
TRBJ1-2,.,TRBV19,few,CASRYSGPGGYTF,TGTGCCAGTAGATATAGTGGGCCAGGTGGCTACACCTTC
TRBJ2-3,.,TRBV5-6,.,CASSGHPTTDTQYF,TGTGCCAGCAGTGGACACCCGACAACAGATACGCAGTATTTT
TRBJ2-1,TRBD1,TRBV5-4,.,CASSPSPDRGPDEQFF,TGTGCCAGCAGCCCCTCGCCGGACAGGGGGCCCGATGAGCAGTTCTTC